This T cell receptor beta chain was recovered during a study of regulatory T cells in long-lasting Graves disease. At least ten counts were recorded for this clonotype. Time point: newly diagnosed GD, antithyroid drugs for less than 3 months. TCR sequences were obtained from RNA taken from PBMCs. Combining iRepertoire HTBI primers with Arm-PCR of CDR3 regions, the authors built TCR beta libraries. TCRdb redid the calling of the multiplex PCR reads with MiXCR, one entry per CDR3 protein. Altogether about 470,000 distinct CDR3 sequences are present, under 15% being singletons, with the ten largest covering 16%. This CDR3 comprises 12 residues. V shed 3 bases and J shed 6 bases, with 10 bases lying between them. Germline-derived CDR1 and CDR2 are SGHRS and YFSETQ. These data are also associated with another study on T cells in Graves' hyperthyroidism and ophthalmopathy. From that study: Primed by the HTBI set, a first-round RT-PCR was run on the TCR CDR3.

The sequences come from peripheral blood mononuclear cells (PBMCs), collected at new diagnosis, from a patient treated with antithyroid drugs. This sequence originates from a woman younger than 45 with Graves disease. The J gene is TRBJ2-7, the V gene TRBV5-1, with D perhaps TRBD1 (5 bases). CDR3 nucleotide sequence: TGCGCCAGCAGCTCAGCAGGGTCCGAGCAGTACTTC. Translating it yields CASSSAGSEQYF.